The clone carrying this T cell receptor beta chain was picked up a small number of times. As originally analysed: Nucleated cell counts were estimated from reference gene primer amplification. Only in-frame clones appear in the TCRdb table, and some are missing; sequencing was by immunoSEQ multiplex PCR. Clone size and the V and J calls come from that table; the DNA yielded D and trimming. The sample has 180,000 or so clones, 70% to 90% seen once; the top ten hold around 9.9%. Seattle patients were enrolled while actively infected and followed longitudinally. Trimming cost V 10 bases and J 1 base; bases outside gene matches: 7. Looked up from germline, CDR1 is ENHRY and CDR2 is SYGVKD. The CDR3 extends over 14 amino acids. This sample was included in a study of blood T cell repertoires in COVID-19. Across the study: Donors in the United States, Italy and Spain gave samples during acute or convalescent COVID-19.

Sequenced: peripheral blood. The rearrangement uses TRBV10-3 and TRBJ1-1, with TRBD1 matching 9 bases. The receptor comes from a woman aged 55-69 years with COVID-19, enrolled during active disease. This CDR3 is CATRTGEENTEAFF. For the CDR3, the DNA is TGTGCCACCCGGACAGGGGAGGAGAACACTGAAGCTTTCTTT.